This T cell receptor beta chain was profiled in a study of blood T cell repertoires in COVID-19. Whole-study context: Sources were T cells, B-cell-depleted T cells, or PBMCs; the material itself was cDNA or gDNA.

Seattle cases were enrolled at active infection and followed longitudinally. Assay: immunoSEQ multiplex PCR; the TCRdb copy retains only in-frame clones and omits some. Of roughly 190,000 clones listed, around 95% are singletons. The V gene end was trimmed by 6 bases and the J gene end by 4 bases; junction bases not matched to a gene: 27. CDR3 length: 21 amino acids. Germline values: CDR1 MDHEN, CDR2 SYDVKM. The sequenced sample was peripheral blood. The source of this sequence is a man aged 30-40 years with COVID-19, enrolled during active disease. The rearrangement joins TRBV28 to TRBJ1-5; 7 nucleotides align to TRBD1. CDR3 amino acids: CASRVGGDGFWLGRVNQPQHF. The CDR3 DNA reads as TGTGCCAGCAGAGTAGGGGGCGATGGTTTTTGGTTGGGAAGGGTGAATCAGCCCCAGCATTTT.